This passage covers 13 T cell receptor beta chains from one sample sequenced in a study of post-analysis software for immune sequencing data. These receptors are not linked to any known antigen. Broader study findings: With TRBV5-6, TRBV5-1 and TRBV20-1 included, 4 to 6 TRBV segments were more frequent in patients than in controls.

Prepared TCR beta cDNA libraries contained unique molecular identifiers. TCRdb re-called the PCR reads through MiXCR, storing one row per CDR3 protein. The sample lists roughly 570,000 distinct CDR3 sequences; approximately 34% were seen once. The sample comprised blood. The receptors stem from a girl aged 2-17 years with multiple sclerosis.

This clonotype occurred a few times. The rearrangement links TRBV20-1 to TRBJ2-4, with D perhaps matching TRBD2 (6 bases). The CDR3 extends over 14 amino acids. Trimming left V 6 bases short and J 0 bases short, with 12 bases between. The germline CDR1 and CDR2 sequences are DFQATT and SNEGSKA (reference sequence). CDR3 protein: CSARPGLAKNIQYF. In nucleotides, the CDR3 is TGCAGTGCGCGCCCGGGACTAGCCAAAAACATTCAGTACTTC.

The gene calls are TRBV20-1 and TRBJ2-5; maybe TRBD2 (5 bases). Germline CDR1 reads DFQATT; CDR2 reads SNEGSKA (reference sequence). This CDR3 has 14 amino acids. The germline V and J ends were trimmed by 0 bases and 2 bases, with 10 bases remaining between them. The DNA of the CDR3 is TGCAGTGCTAGAGATCCCCGCGGGCAAGAGACCCAGTACTTC. This codes for CSARDPRGQETQYF.

V is TRBV11-2 and J is TRBJ1-2; maybe TRBD1 (6 bases). CDR3 length equals 15 residues. Germline V gene sequence: CDR1 SGHAT, CDR2 FQNNGV. The V end lost 0 bases, the J end lost 5 bases, and 13 bases lay between the germline ends. The CDR3 nucleotides read TGTGCCAGCAGCTTAGATAGGGGGACGTCGTATGGCTACACCTTC. As protein: CASSLDRGTSYGYTF.

This clonotype was detected only a few times. The DNA for the CDR3 is TGTGCCAGCAGCTTTCCTAGTGGCCAAGAGACCCAGTACTTC. Amino acid sequence: CASSFPSGQETQYF. The chain combines TRBV5-6 with TRBJ2-5; D is unclear. Deletions cut 2 bases from V and 1 base from J, with 9 bases between. CDR1 is SGHDT, CDR2 YYEEEE, per germline. This CDR3 has 14 amino acids. The variable domain in full, with the rest retrieved from reference TRBV5-6 and TRBJ2-5, is DAGVTQSPTHLIKTRGQQVTLRCSPKSGHDTVSWYQQALGQGPQFIFQYYEEEERQRGNFPDRFSGHQFPNYSSELNVNALLLGDSALYLCASSFPSGQETQYFGPGTRLLVL.

This clonotype was observed a handful of times. This rearrangement joins TRBV28 to TRBJ2-5; 9 bases align to TRBD1. V lost 3 bases, J lost 2 bases, and 7 bases stayed unmatched. The CDR3 is 16 amino acids. Germline V gene lookup returns CDR1 MDHEN and CDR2 SYDVKM. The CDR3 nucleotides read TGTGCCAGCAGTTTGGGCTCCGGGACAGGGCAAGAGACCCAGTACTTC. Protein product: CASSLGSGTGQETQYF. The full variable domain, completed using reference TRBV28 and TRBJ2-5, is DVKVTQSSRYLVKRTGEKVFLECVQDMDHENMFWYRQDPGLGLRLIYFSYDVKMKEKGDIPEGYSVSREKKERFSLILESASTNQTSMYLCASSLGSGTGQETQYFGPGTRLLVL.

In this sample, this clonotype turned up once. CDR3 amino acids: CASSQNPTMNTEAFF. CDR3 nucleotide sequence: TGCGCCAGCAGCCAAAACCCGACGATGAACACTGAAGCTTTCTTT. The chain uses TRBV4-1 and TRBJ1-1; D is undetermined. Germline V gene sequence: CDR1 MGHRA, CDR2 YSYEKL. This CDR3 is 15 amino acids long. Trimming stripped 2 bases from V and 0 bases from J, with 10 bases between.

This sequence joins TRBV4-1 and TRBJ1-1; weak D call: TRBD1 (6 bases). The CDR3 totals 17 residues. Per the germline V gene, CDR1 is MGHRA and CDR2 is YSYEKL. Trimming shortened V by 0 bases and J by 3 bases, and 17 bases separated the two germline ends. The CDR3 DNA reads as TGCGCCAGCAGCCAAGATACACGGGGGCGGAAGGACACTGAAGCTTTCTTT. It translates to CASSQDTRGRKDTEAFF.

This chain connects TRBV7-2 to TRBJ1-1; D is possibly TRBD1 (5 bases). Germline V gives CDR1 SGHTA, CDR2 FQGNSA. The CDR3 spans 15 residues. Deletions cut 1 base from V and 3 bases from J, with 12 bases between. This chain's CDR3 is CASSLDGRGDTEAFF. DNA of the CDR3: TGTGCCAGCAGCTTAGATGGCAGAGGGGACACTGAAGCTTTCTTT.

The chain links TRBV5-1 to TRBJ2-2; a possible D gene is TRBD1 (5 bases). Germline V CDR1 and CDR2: SGHRS, YFSETQ. V lost 4 bases to trimming and J lost 4 bases, with 14 bases between them. The CDR3 totals 15 residues. This CDR3 reads CASSPDPRGTGELFF. The CDR3 DNA reads as TGCGCCAGCAGCCCGGACCCTAGGGGCACCGGGGAGCTGTTTTTT.

As concerns this clonotype: Sequence at one end of the junction differs from germline and may be a read error. The chain employs TRBV24-1 and TRBJ2-1; maybe TRBD2 (5 bases). This CDR3 region has 12 residues. Germline V gene lookup returns CDR1 KGHDR and CDR2 SFDVKD. The CDR3 bases are TGTGCCGCCAGTGAGGGCGTCGGACGGCAGTTCTTC. Amino acid sequence: CAASEGVGRQFF.

This chain connects TRBV4-2 to TRBJ2-7, with D maybe TRBD1 (6 bases). The DNA end is a closer match to TRBJ2-5, so the J assignment may be wrong. The length of the CDR3 is 16 residues. CDR1 is LGHNA, CDR2 YNFKEQ, per germline. CDR3 sequence reads: CASSQELGRGGETQYF. The DNA of the CDR3 is TGTGCCAGCAGCCAAGAACTGGGCAGGGGTGGCGAGACCCAGTACTTC.

The chain recombines TRBV6-6 with TRBJ2-1, with 9 bases that match TRBD2. Germline CDR1 is MNHNY and CDR2 is SVGAGI (reference sequence). Trimming at V came to 4 bases and at J to 9 bases, leaving 16 bases not matched to a gene. The CDR3 sequence is 17 residues long. In nucleotides, the CDR3 is TGTGCCAGCAGTTGGCGGGGGGGCAAGGCATCCGAGAGTGAGCAGTTCTTC. It yields the protein CASSWRGGKASESEQFF.

The count of this clonotype is one. The rearrangement joins TRBV7-6 to TRBJ2-1, with TRBD2 identical over 9 bases. CDR1 is SGHVS and CDR2 is FNYEAQ in the germline V gene. V was pared by 2 bases and J by 9 bases, with 8 bases of the junction left unmatched. This CDR3 is built from 15 residues. The CDR3 protein is CASSLFAGGPSEQFF. The CDR3 DNA sequence: TGTGCCAGCAGCTTATTTGCGGGGGGGCCTAGTGAGCAGTTCTTC.